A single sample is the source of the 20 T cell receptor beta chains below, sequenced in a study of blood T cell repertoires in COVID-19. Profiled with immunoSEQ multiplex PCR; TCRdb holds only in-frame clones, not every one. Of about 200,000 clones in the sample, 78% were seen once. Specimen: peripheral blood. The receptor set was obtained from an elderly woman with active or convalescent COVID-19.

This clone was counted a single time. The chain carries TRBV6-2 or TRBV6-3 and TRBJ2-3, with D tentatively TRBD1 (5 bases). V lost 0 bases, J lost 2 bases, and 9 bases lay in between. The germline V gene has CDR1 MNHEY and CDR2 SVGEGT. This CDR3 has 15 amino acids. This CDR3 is CASSYSRQTTDTQYF. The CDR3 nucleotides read TGTGCCAGCAGTTACTCGAGACAGACCACAGATACGCAGTATTTT.

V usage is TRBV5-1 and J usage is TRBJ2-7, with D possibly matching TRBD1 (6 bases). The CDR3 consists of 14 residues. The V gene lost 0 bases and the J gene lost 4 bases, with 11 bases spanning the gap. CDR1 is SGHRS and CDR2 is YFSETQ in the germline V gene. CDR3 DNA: TGCGCCAGCAGCTTGGGGACAGAGTCATACGAGCAGTACTTC. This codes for CASSLGTESYEQYF. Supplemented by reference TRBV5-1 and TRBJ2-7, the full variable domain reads KAGVTQTPRYLIKTRGQQVTLSCSPISGHRSVSWYQQTPGQGLQFLFEYFSETQRNKGNFPGRFSGRQFSNSRSEMNVSTLELGDSALYLCASSLGTESYEQYFGPGTRLTVT.

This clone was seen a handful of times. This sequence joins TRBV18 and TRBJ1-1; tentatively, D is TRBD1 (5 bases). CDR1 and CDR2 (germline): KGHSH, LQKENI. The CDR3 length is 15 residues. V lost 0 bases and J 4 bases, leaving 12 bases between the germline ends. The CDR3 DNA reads TGTGCCAGCTCACCACCGGGGAGGGGTTCCACTGAAGCTTTCTTT. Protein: CASSPPGRGSTEAFF. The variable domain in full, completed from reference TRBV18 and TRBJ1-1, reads NAGVMQNPRHLVRRRGQEARLRCSPMKGHSHVYWYRQLPEEGLKFMVYLQKENIIDESGMPKERFSAEFPKEGPSILRIQQVVRGDSAAYFCASSPPGRGSTEAFFGQGTRLTVV.

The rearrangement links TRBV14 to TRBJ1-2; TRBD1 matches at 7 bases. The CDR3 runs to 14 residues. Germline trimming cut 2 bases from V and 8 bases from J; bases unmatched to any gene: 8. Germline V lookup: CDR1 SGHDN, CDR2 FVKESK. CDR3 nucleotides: TGTGCCAGCAGCCAACAACAGGGGCTGTACGGCTACACCTTC. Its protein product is CASSQQQGLYGYTF. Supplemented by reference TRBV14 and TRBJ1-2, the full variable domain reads EAGVTQFPSHSVIEKGQTVTLRCDPISGHDNLYWYRRVMGKEIKFLLHFVKESKQDESGMPNNRFLAERTGGTYSTLKVQPAELEDSGVYFCASSQQQGLYGYTFGSGTRLTVV.

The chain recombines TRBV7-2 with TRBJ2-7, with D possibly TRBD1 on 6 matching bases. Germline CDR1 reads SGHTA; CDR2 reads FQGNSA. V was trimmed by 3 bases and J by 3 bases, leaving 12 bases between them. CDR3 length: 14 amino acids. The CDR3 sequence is CASSLDRQRYEQYF. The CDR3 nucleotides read TGTGCCAGCAGCTTGGACAGACAGCGCTACGAGCAGTACTTC. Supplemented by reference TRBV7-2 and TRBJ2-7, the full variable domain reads GAGVSQSPSNKVTEKGKDVELRCDPISGHTALYWYRQSLGQGLEFLIYFQGNSAPDKSGLPSDRFSAERTGGSVSTLTIQRTQQEDSAVYLCASSLDRQRYEQYFGPGTRLTVT.

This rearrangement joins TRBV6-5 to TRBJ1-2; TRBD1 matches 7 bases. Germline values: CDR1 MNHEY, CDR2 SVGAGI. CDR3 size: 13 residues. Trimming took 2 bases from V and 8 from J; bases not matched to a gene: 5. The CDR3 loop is CASSYRDRSGYTF. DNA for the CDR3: TGTGCCAGCAGTTACCGGGACAGAAGCGGCTACACCTTC.

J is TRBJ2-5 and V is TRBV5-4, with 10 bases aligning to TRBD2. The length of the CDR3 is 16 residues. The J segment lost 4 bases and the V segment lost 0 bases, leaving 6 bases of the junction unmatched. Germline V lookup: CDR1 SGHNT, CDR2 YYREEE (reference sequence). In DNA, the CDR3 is TGTGCCAGCAGCTTGGAGGCTAGCGGGGGCAGAGAGACCCAGTACTTC. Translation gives CASSLEASGGRETQYF.

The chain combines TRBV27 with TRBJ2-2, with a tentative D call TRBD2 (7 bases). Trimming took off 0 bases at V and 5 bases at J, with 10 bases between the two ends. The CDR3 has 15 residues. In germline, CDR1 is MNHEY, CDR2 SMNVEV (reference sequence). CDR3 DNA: TGTGCCAGCAGTTTATCCGGGGGGCGAACCGGGGAGCTGTTTTTT. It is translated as CASSLSGGRTGELFF.

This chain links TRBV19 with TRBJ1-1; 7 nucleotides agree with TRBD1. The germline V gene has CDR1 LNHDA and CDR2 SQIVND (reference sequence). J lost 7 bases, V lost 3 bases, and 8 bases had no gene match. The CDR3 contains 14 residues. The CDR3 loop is CASSIGRDRLEAFF. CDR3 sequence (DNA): TGTGCCAGTAGTATTGGCCGGGACAGACTTGAAGCTTTCTTT. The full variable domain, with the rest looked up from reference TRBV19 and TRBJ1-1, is DGGITQSPKYLFRKEGQNVTLSCEQNLNHDAMYWYRQDPGQGLRLIYYSQIVNDFQKGDIAEGYSVSREKKESFPLTVTSAQKNPTAFYLCASSIGRDRLEAFFGQGTRLTVV.

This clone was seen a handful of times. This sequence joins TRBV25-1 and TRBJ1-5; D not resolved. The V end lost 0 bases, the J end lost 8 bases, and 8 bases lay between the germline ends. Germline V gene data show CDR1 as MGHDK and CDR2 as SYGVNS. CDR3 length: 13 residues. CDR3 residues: CASSEYSGEPQHF. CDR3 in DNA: TGTGCCAGCAGTGAATATTCGGGAGAGCCCCAGCATTTT.

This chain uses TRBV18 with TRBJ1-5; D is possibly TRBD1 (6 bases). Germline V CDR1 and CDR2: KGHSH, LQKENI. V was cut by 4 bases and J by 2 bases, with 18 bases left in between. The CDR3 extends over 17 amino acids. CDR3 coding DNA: TGTGCCAGCTCACTAGGGAGGGGGGACGGTGGCAATCAGCCCCAGCATTTT. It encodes CASSLGRGDGGNQPQHF. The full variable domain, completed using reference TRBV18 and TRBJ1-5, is NAGVMQNPRHLVRRRGQEARLRCSPMKGHSHVYWYRQLPEEGLKFMVYLQKENIIDESGMPKERFSAEFPKEGPSILRIQQVVRGDSAAYFCASSLGRGDGGNQPQHFGDGTRLSIL.

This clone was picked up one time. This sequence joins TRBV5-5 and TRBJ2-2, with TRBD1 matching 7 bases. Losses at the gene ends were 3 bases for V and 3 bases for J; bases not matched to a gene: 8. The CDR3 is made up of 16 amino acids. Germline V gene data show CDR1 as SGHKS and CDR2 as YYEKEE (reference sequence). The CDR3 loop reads CASSSTPTGDTGELFF. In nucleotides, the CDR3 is TGTGCCAGCAGCTCGACACCTACAGGGGACACCGGGGAGCTGTTTTTT. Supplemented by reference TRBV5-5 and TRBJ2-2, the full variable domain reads DAGVTQSPTHLIKTRGQQVTLRCSPISGHKSVSWYQQVLGQGPQFIFQYYEKEERGRGNFPDRFSARQFPNYSSELNVNALLLGDSALYLCASSSTPTGDTGELFFGEGSRLTVL.

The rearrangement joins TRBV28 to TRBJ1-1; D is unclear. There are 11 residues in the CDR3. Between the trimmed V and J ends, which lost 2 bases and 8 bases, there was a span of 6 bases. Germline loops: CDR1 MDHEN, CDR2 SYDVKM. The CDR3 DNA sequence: TGTGCCAGCAGTTTAGCGAGGGAAGCTTTCTTT. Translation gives CASSLAREAFF.

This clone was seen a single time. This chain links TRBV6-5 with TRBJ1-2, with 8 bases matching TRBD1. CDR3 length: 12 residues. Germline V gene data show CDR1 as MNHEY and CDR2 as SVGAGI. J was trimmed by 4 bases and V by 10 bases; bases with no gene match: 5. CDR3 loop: CATGQGAYGYTF. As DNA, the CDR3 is TGTGCCACCGGACAGGGAGCCTATGGCTACACCTTC.

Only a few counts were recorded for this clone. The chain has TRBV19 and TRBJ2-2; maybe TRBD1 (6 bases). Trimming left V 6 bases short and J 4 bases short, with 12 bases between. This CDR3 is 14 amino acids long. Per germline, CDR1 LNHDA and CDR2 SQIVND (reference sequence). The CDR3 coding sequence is TGTGCCAGTAGGTGGGGACATACCACCGGGGAGCTGTTTTTT. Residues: CASRWGHTTGELFF.

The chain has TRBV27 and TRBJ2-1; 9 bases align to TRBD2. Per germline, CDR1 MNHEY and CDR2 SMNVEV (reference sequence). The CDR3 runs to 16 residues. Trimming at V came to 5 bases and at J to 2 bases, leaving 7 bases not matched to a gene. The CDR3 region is CASSPRLAAPYNEQFF. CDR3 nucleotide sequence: TGTGCCAGCAGTCCGAGACTAGCGGCCCCCTACAATGAGCAGTTCTTC.

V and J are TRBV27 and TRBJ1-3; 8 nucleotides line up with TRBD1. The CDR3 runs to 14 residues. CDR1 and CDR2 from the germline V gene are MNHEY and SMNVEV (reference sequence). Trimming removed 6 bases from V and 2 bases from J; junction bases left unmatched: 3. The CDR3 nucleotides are TGTGCCAGCAGGGGGGGACAGGCTGGAAACACCATATATTTT. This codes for CASRGGQAGNTIYF.

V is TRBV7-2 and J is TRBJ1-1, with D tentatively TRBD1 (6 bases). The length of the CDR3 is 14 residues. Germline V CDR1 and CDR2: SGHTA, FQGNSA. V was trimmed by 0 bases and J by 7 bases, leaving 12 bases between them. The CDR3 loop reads CASSLAQGVGEAFF. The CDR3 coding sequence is TGTGCCAGCAGCTTAGCACAGGGAGTTGGTGAAGCTTTCTTT.

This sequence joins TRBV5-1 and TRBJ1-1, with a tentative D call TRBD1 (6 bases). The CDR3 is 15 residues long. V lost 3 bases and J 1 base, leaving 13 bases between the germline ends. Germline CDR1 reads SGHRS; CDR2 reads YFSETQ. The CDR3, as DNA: TGCGCCAGCAGCTCCTCCGACAGGCCGAACACTGAAGCTTTCTTT. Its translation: CASSSSDRPNTEAFF.

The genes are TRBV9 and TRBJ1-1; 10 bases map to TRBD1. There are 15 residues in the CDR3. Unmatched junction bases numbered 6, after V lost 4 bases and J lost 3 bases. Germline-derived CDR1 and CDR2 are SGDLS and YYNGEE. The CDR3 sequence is CASSNSGTGDTEAFF. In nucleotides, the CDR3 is TGTGCCAGCAGCAATTCCGGGACAGGGGACACTGAAGCTTTCTTT.